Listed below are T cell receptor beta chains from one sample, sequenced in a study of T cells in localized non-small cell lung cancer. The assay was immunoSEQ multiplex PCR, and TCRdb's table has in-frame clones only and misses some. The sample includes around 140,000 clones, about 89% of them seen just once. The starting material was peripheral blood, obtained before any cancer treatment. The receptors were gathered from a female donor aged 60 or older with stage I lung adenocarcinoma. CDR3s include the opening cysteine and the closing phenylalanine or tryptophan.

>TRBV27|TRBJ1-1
CASSLLLGFRSGGNTEAFF
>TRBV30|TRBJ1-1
CAWSKTGTGNTEAFF
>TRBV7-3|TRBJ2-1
CASSPRGGRVYDEQFF
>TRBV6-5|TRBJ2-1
CASSSGTRGRNEQFF
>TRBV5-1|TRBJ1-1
CASSLDGTDEAFF
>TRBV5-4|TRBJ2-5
CASSSGTSRKETQYF
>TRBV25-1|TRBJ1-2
CASSEYGGTYGYTF
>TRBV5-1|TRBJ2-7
CASSLTSGSYEQYF
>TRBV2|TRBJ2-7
CASSPWDLTYEQYF
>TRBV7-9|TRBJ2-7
CASSQETTGPLVYEQYF
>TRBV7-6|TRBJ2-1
CASSVLLATSSYNEQFF
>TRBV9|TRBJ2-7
CASSVAGGGIYEQYF
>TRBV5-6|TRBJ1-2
CASSRTGGTESYGYTF
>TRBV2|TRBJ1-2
CASSVSGGRGYGYTF
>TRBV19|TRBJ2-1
CASKGAGDRNEQFF
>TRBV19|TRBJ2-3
CASSIGLAGQDTQYF
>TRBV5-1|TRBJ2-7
CASSFQGGYEQYF
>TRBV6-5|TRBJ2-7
CASRPGFTSYEQYF
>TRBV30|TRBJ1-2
CASSPRGGGSGYTF
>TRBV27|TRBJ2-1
CASSLFQDHYNEQFF
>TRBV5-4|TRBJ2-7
CASSSPTGREQYF
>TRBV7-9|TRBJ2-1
CASSLGFGNEQFF
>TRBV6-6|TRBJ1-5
CASSSIKQGSQPQHF
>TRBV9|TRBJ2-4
CASSAERSKNIQYF
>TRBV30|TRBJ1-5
CAWTKGWEQPQHF
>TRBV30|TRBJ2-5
CAWSRAAQETQYF
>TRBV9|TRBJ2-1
CASSVGSAPYNEQFF
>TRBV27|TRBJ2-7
CASSIDKASGSTHEQYF
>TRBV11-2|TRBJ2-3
CASSPHAAGTQYF
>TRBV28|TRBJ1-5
CASSSRTDNQPQHF
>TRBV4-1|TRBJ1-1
CASSLAGTEAFF
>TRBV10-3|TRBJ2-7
CASRGIDSTYEQYF
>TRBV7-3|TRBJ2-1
CASTSLGRKDNEQFF
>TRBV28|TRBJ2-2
CASRTYRTSRRDGELFF
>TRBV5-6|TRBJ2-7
CASSSTGTLSYEQYF
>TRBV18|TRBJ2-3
CASSPRTSGAIDTQYF
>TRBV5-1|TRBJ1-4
CASSLASGVYATNEKLFF
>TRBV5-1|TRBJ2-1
CASSPKTGEGNFGQFF
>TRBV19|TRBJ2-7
CASSSRGLFPYEQYF
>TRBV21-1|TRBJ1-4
CASSKRVEKLFF
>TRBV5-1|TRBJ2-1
CASSWSSFSGSLVYNEQFF
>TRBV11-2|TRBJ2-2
CASSPAKIGELFF
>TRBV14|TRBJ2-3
CASSQLGSSTDTQYF
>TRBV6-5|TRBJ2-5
CASSSGLGYRETQYF